Below, one T cell receptor (beta chain) is given with its context. The CDR3 runs 15 residues. Per germline, CDR1 MNHEY and CDR2 SMNVEV (reference sequence). The junction had 5 bases not matched to a gene; V was cut back by 7 bases and J by 1 base. Input was around 1.9 ug genomic DNA, or all available if less. Amplification used 60 V beta primers and 13 J beta primers. Repertoires were generated with immunoSEQ multiplex PCR, while TCRdb's copy carries only in-frame clones and drops some. The sample contains tens of thousands of clones, roughly 85% of which appear only once. The data stem from a study of glioma-infiltrating T cells after dendritic cell vaccination. Study-level background: Between about 2002 and 2012, patients got autologous tumor lysate-pulsed dendritic cell vaccines.

Documented time point: after dendritic cell vaccination, including at tumor progression/relapse. Blood PBMC samples: pre-vaccination, two weeks post third vaccination, and at tumor progression. The TCR was taken from a human donor with glioblastoma. V and J are TRBV27 and TRBJ2-7; 12 nucleotides line up with TRBD2. The sample was blood, taken after dendritic cell vaccination. The CDR3 DNA sequence: TGTGCCAGCACGGAGACTAGCGGGGGTTCCTACGAGCAGTACTTC. Translated, it gives CASTETSGGSYEQYF.